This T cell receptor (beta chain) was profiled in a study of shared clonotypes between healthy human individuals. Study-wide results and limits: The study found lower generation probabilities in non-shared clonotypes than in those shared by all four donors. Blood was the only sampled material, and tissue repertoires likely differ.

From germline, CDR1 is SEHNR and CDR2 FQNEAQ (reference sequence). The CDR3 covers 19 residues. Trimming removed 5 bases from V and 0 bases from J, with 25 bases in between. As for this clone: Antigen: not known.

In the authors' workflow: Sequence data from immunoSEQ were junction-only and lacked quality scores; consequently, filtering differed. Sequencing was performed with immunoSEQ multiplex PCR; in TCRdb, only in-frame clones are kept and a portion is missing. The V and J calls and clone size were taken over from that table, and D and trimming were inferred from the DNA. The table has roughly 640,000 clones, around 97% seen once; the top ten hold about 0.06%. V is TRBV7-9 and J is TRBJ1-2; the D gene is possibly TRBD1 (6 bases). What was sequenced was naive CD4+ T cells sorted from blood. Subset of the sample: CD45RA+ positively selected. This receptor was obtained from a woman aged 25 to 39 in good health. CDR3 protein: CASSPRQAGNTLSNYGYTF. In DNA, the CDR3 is TGTGCCAGCAGCCCACGACAGGCGGGAAACACGTTATCTAACTATGGCTACACCTTC.